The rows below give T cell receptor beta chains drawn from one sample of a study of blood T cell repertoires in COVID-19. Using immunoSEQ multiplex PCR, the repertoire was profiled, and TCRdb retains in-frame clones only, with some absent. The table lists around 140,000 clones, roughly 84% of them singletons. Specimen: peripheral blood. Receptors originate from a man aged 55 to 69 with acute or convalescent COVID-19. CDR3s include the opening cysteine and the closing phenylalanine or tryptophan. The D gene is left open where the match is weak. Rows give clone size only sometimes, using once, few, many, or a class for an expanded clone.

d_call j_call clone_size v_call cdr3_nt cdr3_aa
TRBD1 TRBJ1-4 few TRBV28 TGTGCCAGCAGCAACGTTCCGGGACAGGGAAAAGTAACTAATGAAAAACTGTTTTTT CASSNVPGQGKVTNEKLFF
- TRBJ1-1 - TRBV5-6 TGTGCCAGCTTTATTACAGGGAGGAACACTGAAGCTTTCTTT CASFITGRNTEAFF
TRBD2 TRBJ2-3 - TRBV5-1 TGCGCCAGCAGTCTCCAAGCGGGAGCGACAGATACGCAGTATTTT CASSLQAGATDTQYF
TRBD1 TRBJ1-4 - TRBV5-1 TGCGCCAGCAGCCTGGGGCAGGGGGGTGAAAAACTGTTTTTT CASSLGQGGEKLFF
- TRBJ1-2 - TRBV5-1 TGCGCCAGCAGCTTGGGAGGACGGAGGCACGAAGGCTACACCTTC CASSLGGRRHEGYTF
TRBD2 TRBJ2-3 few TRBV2 TGTGCCAGCAAATATCTAGCGGGGGGCGTGAGCACAGATACGCAGTATTTT CASKYLAGGVSTDTQYF
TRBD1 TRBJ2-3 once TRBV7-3 TGTGCCAGCAGCTTGGACAGGGGGGGAACAGATACGCAGTATTTT CASSLDRGGTDTQYF
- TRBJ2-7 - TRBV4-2 TGTGCCAGCAGCCAAGGCGAGGGAACCCGCTACGAGCAGTACTTC CASSQGEGTRYEQYF
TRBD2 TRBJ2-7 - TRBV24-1 TGTGCCACCAGTGAGCCCGGGGGGAGCCACGAGCAGTACTTC CATSEPGGSHEQYF
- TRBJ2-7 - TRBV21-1 TGTGCCAGCACCCCCAGGGCCTACGAGCAGTACTTC CASTPRAYEQYF
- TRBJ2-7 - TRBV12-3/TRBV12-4 TGTGCCAGCAGTTTGCAGGGGACCTACGAGCAGTACTTC CASSLQGTYEQYF
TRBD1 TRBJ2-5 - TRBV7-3 TGTGCCAGCAGCTTAACCGACAGGGATGGCGAGACCCAGTACTTC CASSLTDRDGETQYF
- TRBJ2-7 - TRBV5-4 TGTGCCAGCAGCTTGGCCGGAGGGGGGGCCGAGCAGTACTTC CASSLAGGGAEQYF
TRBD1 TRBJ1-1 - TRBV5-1 TGCGCCAGCAGCCCAAGACAGGGGGCTATAGTGAACACTGAAGCTTTCTTT CASSPRQGAIVNTEAFF
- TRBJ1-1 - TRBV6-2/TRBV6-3 TGTGCCAGCAGCCCAACCAGGGTGACTGAAGCTTTCTTT CASSPTRVTEAFF
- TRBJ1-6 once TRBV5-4 TGTGCCAGCAGCTTGGGGGCCTCGAGGGATTCACCCCTCCACTTT CASSLGASRDSPLHF
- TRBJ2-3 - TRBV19 TGTGCCAGTAGCATAAGGGACAACCCTAGCACAGATACGCAGTATTTT CASSIRDNPSTDTQYF
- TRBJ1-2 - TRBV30 TGTGCCGCACAGGGACCTAATGGCTACACCTTC CAAQGPNGYTF
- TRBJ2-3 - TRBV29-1 TGCAGCGCTGAAGGGCGGGGTGATGGCACAGATACGCAGTATTTT CSAEGRGDGTDTQYF
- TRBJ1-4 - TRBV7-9 TGTGCCAGCAGCTTTAGTACAACTAATGAAAAACTGTTTTTT CASSFSTTNEKLFF
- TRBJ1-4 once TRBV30 TGTGCCTGGAGTTCCCCCCAGGCCAGTTGGGAAAAACTGTTTTTT CAWSSPQASWEKLFF
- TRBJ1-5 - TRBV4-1 TGCGCCAGCAGCCCCGGGGTGAGCAATCAGCCCCAGCATTTT CASSPGVSNQPQHF
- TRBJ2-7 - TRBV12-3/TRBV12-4 TGTGCCAGCAGGACGGGAGCGAGTTACGAGCAGTACTTC CASRTGASYEQYF
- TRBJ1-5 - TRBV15 TGTGCCACCAGCAGAGATGGGCCAGGGAGGCAGCCCCAGCATTTT CATSRDGPGRQPQHF
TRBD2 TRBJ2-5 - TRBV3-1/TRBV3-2 TGTGCCAGCAGCCCACCGCCGGGAGGGACCCAGTACTTC CASSPPPGGTQYF
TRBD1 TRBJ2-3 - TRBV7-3 TGTGCCAGCAGCTTACAAACAGGGGGCTTGACAGATACGCAGTATTTT CASSLQTGGLTDTQYF
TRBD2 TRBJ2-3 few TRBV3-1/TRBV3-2 TGTGCCAGCAGCCCGGGGGGGGATACGCAGTATTTT CASSPGGDTQYF
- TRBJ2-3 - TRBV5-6 TGTGCCAGCAGCTTGAACGGAGTCACAGATACGCAGTATTTT CASSLNGVTDTQYF
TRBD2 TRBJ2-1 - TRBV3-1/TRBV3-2 TGTGCCAGCAGCCAAGTAGCGGGGGACTATGAGCAGTTCTTC CASSQVAGDYEQFF
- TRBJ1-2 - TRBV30 TGTGCCTGGAGTGTACAGGACTATGGCTACACCTTC CAWSVQDYGYTF